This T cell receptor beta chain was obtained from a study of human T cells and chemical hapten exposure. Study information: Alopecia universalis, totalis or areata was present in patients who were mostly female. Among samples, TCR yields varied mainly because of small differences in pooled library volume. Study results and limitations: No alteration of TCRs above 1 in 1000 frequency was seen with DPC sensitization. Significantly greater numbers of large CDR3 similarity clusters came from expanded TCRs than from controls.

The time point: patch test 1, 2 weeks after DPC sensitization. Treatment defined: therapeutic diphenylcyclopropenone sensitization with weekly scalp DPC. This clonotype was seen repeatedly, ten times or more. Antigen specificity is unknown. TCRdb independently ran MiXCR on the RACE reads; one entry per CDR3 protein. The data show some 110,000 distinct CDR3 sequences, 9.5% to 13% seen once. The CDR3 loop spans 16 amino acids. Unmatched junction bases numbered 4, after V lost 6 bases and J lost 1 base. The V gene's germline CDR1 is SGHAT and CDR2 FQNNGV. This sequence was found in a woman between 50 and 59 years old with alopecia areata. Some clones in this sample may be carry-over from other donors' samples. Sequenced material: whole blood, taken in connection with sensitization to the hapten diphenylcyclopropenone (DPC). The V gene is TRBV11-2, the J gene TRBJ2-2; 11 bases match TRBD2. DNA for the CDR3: TGTGCCAGCAGACTAGCGGGGGCTTGGAACACCGGGGAGCTGTTTTTT. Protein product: CASRLAGAWNTGELFF. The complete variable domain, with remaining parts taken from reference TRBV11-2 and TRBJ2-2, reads EAGVAQSPRYKIIEKRQSVAFWCNPISGHATLYWYQQILGQGPKLLIQFQNNGVVDDSQLPKDRFSAERLKGVDSTLKIQPAKLEDSAVYLCASRLAGAWNTGELFFGEGSRLTVL.